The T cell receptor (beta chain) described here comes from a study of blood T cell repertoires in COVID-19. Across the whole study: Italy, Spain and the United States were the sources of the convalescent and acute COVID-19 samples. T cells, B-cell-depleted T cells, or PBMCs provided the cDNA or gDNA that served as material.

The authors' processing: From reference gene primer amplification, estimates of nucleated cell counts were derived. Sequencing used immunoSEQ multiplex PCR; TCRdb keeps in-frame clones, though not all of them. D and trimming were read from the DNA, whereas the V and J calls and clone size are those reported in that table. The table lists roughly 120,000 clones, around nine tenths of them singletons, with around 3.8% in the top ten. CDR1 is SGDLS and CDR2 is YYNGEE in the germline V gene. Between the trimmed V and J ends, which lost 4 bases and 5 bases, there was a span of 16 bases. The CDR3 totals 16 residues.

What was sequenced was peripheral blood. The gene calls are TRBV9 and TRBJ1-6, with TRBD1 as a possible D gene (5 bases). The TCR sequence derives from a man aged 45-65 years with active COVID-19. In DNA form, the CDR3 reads TGTGCCAGCAGCCCCCTTCCCAGGGCTGATAATTCACCCCTCCACTTT. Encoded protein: CASSPLPRADNSPLHF.